The 9 T cell receptor beta chains given below trace back to one sample, sequenced in a study of T cells expressing NK-cell markers. TCRdb reprocessed the 5' RACE reads; each CDR3 protein has one entry and no DNA is given. The ten top clones account for under 0.5%, within a sample of 200,000 to 300,000 distinct CDR3 sequences. Sequenced input: blood T cells: a sorted CD56 or NKG2C T cell subset, CD4+ or CD8+ T cells, or bulk PBMC T cells (not recorded which). The receptors here all came from a man aged 18 to 35 in good health.

The chain's CDR3 is CASSLGTGEGGIQYF. The V call is TRBV12-3 or TRBV12-4, the J call TRBJ2-4; checking the TCRdb D call of TRBD1 is not possible without DNA. This CDR3 region has 15 residues.

The genes are TRBV7-6 and TRBJ1-1; TCRdb's D gene call, TRBD1, goes unchecked for lack of DNA. CDR1 is SGHVS, CDR2 FNYEAQ, per germline. This CDR3 is built from 15 residues. The CDR3 spells CASSQGGAGNTEAFF.

The rearrangement joins TRBV19 to TRBJ1-1; no DNA is available, so the TRBD1 call from TCRdb remains unchecked. CDR3 length equals 14 residues. Germline CDR1 LNHDA, CDR2 SQIVND (reference sequence). CDR3 amino acids: CASRVDRRDTEAFF.

The chain uses TRBV10-3 and TRBJ2-3; the D gene TCRdb calls, TRBD2, cannot be checked with no DNA. CDR1 ENHRY and CDR2 SYGVKD come from the germline V gene. This CDR3 is 16 amino acids long. The CDR3 region is CAIKSSRLAGEGTQYF.

This chain joins TRBV29-1 and TRBJ2-3. This CDR3 spans 15 amino acids. Germline lookup yields CDR1 SQVTM and CDR2 ANQGSEA. CDR3 sequence: CSVSPLGLAADTQYF.

This chain connects TRBV7-2 to TRBJ1-2. Looked up from germline, CDR1 is SGHTA and CDR2 is FQGNSA. The CDR3 is 12 residues long. CDR3 residues: CATSRGSYGYTF.

The genes are TRBV6-1 and TRBJ2-3. The CDR3 spans 13 residues. Germline CDR1 reads MNHNS; CDR2 reads SASEGT. The CDR3 here is CASSELVPNTQYF.

V is TRBV12-3 or TRBV12-4 and J is TRBJ1-5; as DNA is missing, the TRBD1 call by TCRdb cannot be tested. The CDR3 spans 13 residues. CDR3: CASRQGDNQPQHF.

The chain uses TRBV7-2 and TRBJ1-2; the D call from TCRdb, TRBD1, cannot be confirmed without DNA. The germline V gene has CDR1 SGHTA and CDR2 FQGNSA. The CDR3 is made up of 12 amino acids. This CDR3 is CASSPPDRSYTF.